This T cell receptor (beta chain) was recovered during a study of human T cells and chemical hapten exposure. The wider study: TCR yields differed between samples (mainly from small differences in pooled library volume). Points from the study as a whole: DPC sensitization did not alter TCRs above 1 in 1000 frequency.

Authors' data handling: Across samples, TCR counts had a median of about 100,000 and ranged from about 23,224 to 700,000. TCRdb analysed the RACE reads with MiXCR anew, one entry per CDR3 protein. TCRdb's processing, not the study's, gives the V and J calls here. This table has over 100,000 distinct CDR3 sequences, around 8.2% appearing once. The time point is: healthy volunteer bleed at 2 weeks. Total RNA was isolated from unfractionated whole blood. This clonotype has a handful of counts. Its matching antigen is unknown. Sequenced input: whole blood. The source of this sequence is a male donor in good health. Some clones in this sample may be carry-over from other donors' samples.

As DNA, the CDR3 is TGTGCCATCAGTGAGTCCCAGGGGAGCACTGAAGCTTTCTTT. This codes for CAISESQGSTEAFF. The rearrangement links TRBV10-3 to TRBJ1-1, with a possible D match to TRBD1 (6 bases). Germline CDR1 and CDR2: ENHRY and SYGVKD. CDR3 length: 14 residues. V lost 0 bases and J lost 4, with 9 bases in between.